This note documents a single T cell receptor beta chain sequence. This entry belongs to a study of blood T cell repertoires in COVID-19. Whole-study context: Researchers got acute and convalescent COVID-19 samples from the United States, Italy and Spain. The analysed material was cDNA or gDNA that came from T cells, B-cell-depleted T cells, or PBMCs.

Original analysis: Quantification of nucleated cells was approximated via reference gene primer amplification. TCRdb's table, derived via immunoSEQ multiplex PCR, lists solely in-frame clones and lacks some. The D gene and trimming were derived from the DNA, and the V and J assignments and clone size from that table. The sample holds about 57,000 clones, roughly four fifths seen once. Trimming removed 5 bases from V and 5 bases from J; junction bases left unmatched: 6. CDR3 size: 15 residues. The V gene's germline CDR1 is MDHEN and CDR2 SYDVKM. The rearrangement joins TRBV28 to TRBJ2-2; 9 bases agree with TRBD1. The receptor's source is a woman aged 80 or over with acute or convalescent COVID-19. The sequencing input was peripheral blood. The CDR3 loop reads CASSTNRGRTGELFF. CDR3 DNA: TGTGCCAGCAGTACTAACAGGGGGCGAACCGGGGAGCTGTTTTTT.